The subject of this entry is one T cell receptor beta chain. Its antigen remains unidentified. The record originates from a study of cytomegalovirus exposure and HLA in healthy donors. Findings and caveats of the study: TCR association rates varied by HLA locus in a later analysis, with DRB1 highest and HLA-C lowest. According to a later analysis, most TCR beta chains associated with CMV appeared HLA-restricted. Confirmation in vitro established that a few CMV-associated chains were specific for CMV antigens. Per published accounts, TCR beta sequences correctly predicted the HLA-A and HLA-B alleles of most subjects.

PCR involved 60 Vbeta and 13 Jbeta primers. Method: immunoSEQ multiplex PCR; TCRdb's copy keeps in-frame clones and lacks some. This sample's clone table lists over 120,000 clones. CDR3 size: 16 residues. The junction had 10 bases not matched to a gene; V was cut back by 4 bases and J by 2 bases. The germline CDR1 and CDR2 sequences are SGDLS and YYNGEE. This TCR derives from a male donor in good health and CMV-seronegative. V usage is TRBV9 and J usage is TRBJ2-3; 7 nucleotides agree with TRBD2. Material for sequencing was PBMCs. DNA of the CDR3: TGTGCCAGCAGCATACTACTAGCGTCCGACACAGATACGCAGTATTTT. This codes for CASSILLASDTDTQYF.